This T cell receptor beta chain was found in a study of T cell changes during pregnancy in multiple sclerosis. Assay used: immunoSEQ multiplex PCR; TCRdb lists only in-frame clones, some missing. The sample comprises approximately 83,000 clones, 85% to 95% of which are singletons, and 3.5% to 4.5% rests with the top ten. Germline values: CDR1 SNHLY, CDR2 FYNNEI. Trimming left V 6 bases short and J 4 bases short, with 17 bases between. The CDR3 totals 15 residues. This material consisted of peripheral blood, taken in the first trimester of pregnancy. The J gene is TRBJ2-3, the V gene TRBV2; TRBD2 is a possible D gene (6 bases). The clonotype was recovered from a female donor with multiple sclerosis, enrolled in a pregnancy study. CDR3 nucleotides: TGTGCCAGCAGGGCGACTAGGAGCATTTCAGATACGCAGTATTTT. This sequence encodes CASRATRSISDTQYF.